The sequence of this T cell receptor beta chain was determined in a study of T cells in Graves' hyperthyroidism and ophthalmopathy. Study details: The initial diagnosis was the point when peripheral blood was collected, ahead of any treatment. Study observations and caveats: Most expanded thyroid clonotypes above 0.001 recurred in blood. Ophthalmopathy onset followed model prediction by a median roughly six months.

This clonotype was recorded a few times. No antigen is known for it. The CDR3 regions of TCR beta were amplified from RNA transcripts. A first-round RT-PCR of the TCR CDR3 used the HTBI primer set. TCRdb passed the multiplex PCR reads through MiXCR, listing each CDR3 protein once. Among a few hundred thousand distinct CDR3 sequences listed, around 13% were seen once. Sequenced input: blood. The origin of this receptor is a woman aged 18-29 years with Graves' hyperthyroidism.

Here the CDR3 reads CAWASLNTGELFF. CDR3 nucleotide sequence: TGTGCCTGGGCCTCGTTGAACACCGGGGAGCTGTTTTTT. This chain joins TRBV30 and TRBJ2-2; D gene ambiguous. The CDR3 has 13 residues. Looked up from germline, CDR1 is GTSNPN and CDR2 is SVGIG (reference sequence). The V end was cut by 5 bases, the J end by 1 base, with 8 bases between. The entire variable domain, with the rest obtained from reference TRBV30 and TRBJ2-2, is as follows: SQTIHQWPATLVQPVGSPLSLECTVEGTSNPNLYWYRQAAGRGLQLLFYSVGIGQISSEVPQNLSASRPQDRQFILSSKKLLLSDSGFYLCAWASLNTGELFFGEGSRLTVL.